A single sample gave rise to the 29 T cell receptor beta chains below, sequenced in a study of T cell repertoires and HLA-DP antigens. These receptors have no identified antigens. Profiled with immunoSEQ multiplex PCR; TCRdb holds only in-frame clones, not every one. This sample yields around 70,000 clones, of which about four fifths are seen a single time; 1.6% belongs to the top ten. What was sequenced was CD4+ T cells from PBMCs. The receptors shown here come from a man in his 60s in good health and CMV-seronegative.

The chain links TRBV6-6 to TRBJ1-2; TRBD1 is a possible D gene (6 bases). V gave up 8 bases and J gave up 2 bases, with 15 bases separating them. The CDR3 covers 14 residues. Germline loops: CDR1 MNHNY, CDR2 SVGAGI (reference sequence). The CDR3 DNA sequence: TGTGCCAGCCGAGGGGGGTCCGCCAACTATGGCTACACCTTC. This encodes CASRGGSANYGYTF.

The rearrangement links TRBV18 to TRBJ1-1, with 7 bases that match TRBD1. This CDR3 has 12 residues. V dropped 3 bases and J dropped 8; count of bases not matched to a gene: 3. In germline, CDR1 is KGHSH, CDR2 LQKENI. CDR3 sequence: CASSPRDREAFF. The CDR3 region has the DNA TGTGCCAGCTCACCTCGGGACAGAGAAGCTTTCTTT.

V usage is TRBV4-3 and J usage is TRBJ2-3; D not certain. Germline values: CDR1 LGHNA, CDR2 YSLEER. This CDR3 has 15 residues. Trimming left V 1 base short and J 3 bases short, with 11 bases between. CDR3 nucleotide sequence: TGCGCCAGCAGCCAAGGCCCAAAACGGACAGATACGCAGTATTTT. As protein: CASSQGPKRTDTQYF.

This clone is a singleton in its sample. The gene calls are TRBV5-1 and TRBJ2-7; 8 bases align to TRBD1. V was clipped by 4 bases and J by 2 bases; unmatched bases: 5. Germline-derived CDR1 and CDR2 are SGHRS and YFSETQ. The CDR3 has 14 residues. The CDR3 region has the DNA TGCGCCAGCAGCCCGGACAGGGCCGCCTACGAGCAGTACTTC. This sequence encodes CASSPDRAAYEQYF.

This clone was recorded a few times. The V and J genes are TRBV19 and TRBJ1-6; 7 positions match TRBD1. V shed 7 bases and J 7 bases; nucleotides not matched to a gene: 7. Germline V CDR1 and CDR2: LNHDA, SQIVND (reference sequence). This CDR3 has 14 residues. The CDR3 region is CASTREQGNSPLHF. The DNA for the CDR3 is TGTGCCAGTACCCGAGAACAGGGGAATTCACCCCTCCACTTT.

The gene calls are TRBV19 and TRBJ1-5; no reliable D call. The V gene's germline CDR1 is LNHDA and CDR2 SQIVND (reference sequence). The CDR3 is 12 amino acids. Trimming left V 8 bases short and J 5 bases short, with 10 bases between. CDR3 sequence: CASSQQYQPQHF. CDR3 in DNA: TGTGCCAGTTCACAGCAATATCAGCCCCAGCATTTT.

The chain recombines TRBV5-6 with TRBJ1-1; 7 nucleotides align to TRBD1. V gave up 4 bases and J gave up 11 bases; unmatched junction bases: 8. Germline V lookup: CDR1 SGHDT, CDR2 YYEEEE. The CDR3 has 12 residues. The CDR3 DNA follows: TGTGCCAGCAGCCGAGGGCAGGGGGTGGCTTTCTTT. It specifies CASSRGQGVAFF. The entire variable domain, with the rest obtained from reference TRBV5-6 and TRBJ1-1, is as follows: DAGVTQSPTHLIKTRGQQVTLRCSPKSGHDTVSWYQQALGQGPQFIFQYYEEEERQRGNFPDRFSGHQFPNYSSELNVNALLLGDSALYLCASSRGQGVAFFGQGTRLTVV.

The chain is built from TRBV5-6 and TRBJ1-2, with 7 positions matching TRBD1. Per germline, CDR1 SGHDT and CDR2 YYEEEE. The CDR3 is 14 amino acids. With 3 bases clipped from V and 4 bases from J, the junction kept 6 bases outside the gene matches. Here the CDR3 DNA reads TGTGCCAGCAGCTCAACAGGGGAAGCCTATGGCTACACCTTC. This gives the protein CASSSTGEAYGYTF.

V usage is TRBV28 and J usage is TRBJ2-2; 8 nucleotides line up with TRBD2. The V gene end was trimmed by 6 bases and the J gene end by 6 bases; junction bases not matched to a gene: 9. The CDR3 spans 15 residues. Germline CDR1 MDHEN, CDR2 SYDVKM. The CDR3 DNA is TGTGCCAGCAGCCAAGGCGGGGGGCGGGCCGGGGAGCTGTTTTTT. This sequence encodes CASSQGGGRAGELFF.

The chain links TRBV6-5 to TRBJ2-2; the D gene is possibly TRBD1 (5 bases). The CDR3 runs 15 residues. Germline CDR1 is MNHEY and CDR2 is SVGAGI. V was clipped by 5 bases and J by 7 bases, with 17 bases between them. CDR3 loop: CASSTTPPRGGELFF. The CDR3 DNA reads TGTGCCAGCAGTACTACCCCCCCAAGGGGCGGGGAGCTGTTTTTT.

The chain couples TRBV28 to TRBJ1-4; 9 bases map to TRBD1. CDR1 and CDR2 (germline): MDHEN, SYDVKM. CDR3 length: 15 residues. V lost 5 bases and J lost 8; bases outside the gene matches: 9. The CDR3 sequence is CASSTDRGAGEKLFF. The CDR3 DNA follows: TGTGCCAGCAGTACCGACAGGGGGGCAGGGGAAAAACTGTTTTTT.

The chain uses TRBV5-1 and TRBJ2-6; 8 bases fit TRBD1. This CDR3 is built from 17 residues. The V segment lost 4 bases and the J segment 0 bases; nucleotides outside the gene matches: 6. Looked up from germline, CDR1 is SGHRS and CDR2 is YFSETQ. For the CDR3, the DNA is TGCGCCAGCAGCCCGACAGGGGCACGCTCTGGGGCCAACGTCCTGACTTTC. Translating gives CASSPTGARSGANVLTF.

The rearrangement links TRBV19 to TRBJ2-1; D gene ambiguous. V was trimmed by 3 bases and J by 2 bases, leaving 11 bases between them. The CDR3 runs to 15 residues. Per germline, CDR1 LNHDA and CDR2 SQIVND (reference sequence). CDR3 protein: CASSIGRPPYNEQFF. The CDR3 DNA reads TGTGCCAGTAGTATCGGGCGGCCACCCTACAATGAGCAGTTCTTC.

The chain joins TRBV6-5 to TRBJ1-1; no clear D gene. V was clipped by 5 bases and J by 1 base, with 11 bases between them. Looked up from germline, CDR1 is MNHEY and CDR2 is SVGAGI. The CDR3 has 14 amino acids. CDR3 nucleotides: TGTGCCAGCAGTCAGGACTTCCCGAACACTGAAGCTTTCTTT. Amino acids: CASSQDFPNTEAFF.

J is TRBJ1-6 and V is TRBV7-8; 8 nucleotides align to TRBD1. Germline CDR1 reads SGHVS; CDR2 reads FQNEAQ. The CDR3 sequence is 13 residues long. Trimming removed 1 base from V and 10 bases from J; junction bases left unmatched: 0. The CDR3 region has the DNA TGTGCCAGCAGCTTAGGACAGGGGTCACCCCTCCACTTT. Residues: CASSLGQGSPLHF.

The V call is TRBV5-6, the J call TRBJ2-1, with a possible D match to TRBD2 (6 bases). The CDR3 totals 15 residues. CDR1 is SGHDT, CDR2 YYEEEE, per germline. V gave up 1 base and J gave up 0 bases, with 8 bases separating them. CDR3 residues: CASSLPGSSYNEQFF. CDR3 in DNA: TGTGCCAGCAGCTTGCCCGGGAGCTCCTACAATGAGCAGTTCTTC.

This clone was observed a handful of times. The chain links TRBV30 to TRBJ1-1; D call uncertain. This CDR3 has 15 amino acids. V was cut by 1 base and J by 4 bases, with 16 bases left in between. Germline V gene sequence: CDR1 GTSNPN, CDR2 SVGIG (reference sequence). CDR3 in amino acids: CAWSGGRSRPTEAFF. The CDR3 DNA follows: TGTGCCTGGAGTGGTGGCAGATCACGTCCCACTGAAGCTTTCTTT.

The chain joins TRBV19 to TRBJ1-2; the D is unclear. The CDR3 is made up of 14 amino acids. V was cut by 0 bases and J by 8 bases, with 13 bases left in between. The germline CDR1 and CDR2 sequences are LNHDA and SQIVND (reference sequence). CDR3 nucleotides: TGTGCCAGTAGTATAGATCCTCGGCTTCGGGGCTACACCTTC. Protein sequence: CASSIDPRLRGYTF.

The CDR3 DNA reads TGTGCCAGTAGTCCTGGACAGGCGAATTCCTATGGCTACACCTTC. Its translation is CASSPGQANSYGYTF. This sequence joins TRBV19 and TRBJ1-2; TRBD1 agrees at 7 bases. Germline V gene lookup returns CDR1 LNHDA and CDR2 SQIVND (reference sequence). The CDR3 sequence is 15 residues long. V was pared by 5 bases and J by 4 bases, with 10 bases of the junction left unmatched.

The genes are TRBV7-2 and TRBJ1-1, with 7 bases fitting TRBD1. The V segment lost 4 bases and the J segment 3 bases; nucleotides outside the gene matches: 5. The CDR3 is 14 residues long. The germline CDR1 and CDR2 sequences are SGHTA and FQGNSA. CDR3 in DNA: TGTGCCAGCAGCTCAGACAGGGTTGACACTGAAGCTTTCTTT. Protein: CASSSDRVDTEAFF.

J is TRBJ2-3 and V is TRBV5-1; 10 positions match TRBD2. Per germline, CDR1 SGHRS and CDR2 YFSETQ. V lost 0 bases, J lost 4 bases, and 8 bases stayed unmatched. The CDR3 length is 17 residues. CDR3 in amino acids: CASSLEPSGRAPDTQYF. CDR3 nucleotides: TGCGCCAGCAGCTTGGAGCCCAGCGGGAGGGCTCCAGATACGCAGTATTTT.

The chain is built from TRBV5-6 and TRBJ2-4; 8 bases align to TRBD2. V shed 3 bases and J 0 bases; nucleotides not matched to a gene: 5. Germline CDR1 reads SGHDT; CDR2 reads YYEEEE. This CDR3 is 16 amino acids long. The CDR3: CASSSGGVLAKNIQYF. CDR3 nucleotide sequence: TGTGCCAGCAGCTCCGGGGGGGTCCTAGCCAAAAACATTCAGTACTTC.

This clone was seen repeatedly, ten times or more. The chain couples TRBV6-4 to TRBJ2-1, with D possibly being TRBD1 (6 bases). The germline V gene encodes CDR1 MRHNA and CDR2 SNTAGT. The CDR3 extends over 15 amino acids. The V end lost 6 bases, the J end lost 8 bases, and 20 bases lay between the germline ends. The CDR3 bases are TGTGCCAGCAGGCCGCAGTGGCAGGGGTCCGATGAGCAGTTCTTC. It encodes CASRPQWQGSDEQFF.

This chain uses TRBV7-2 with TRBJ1-2; tentative D call: TRBD1 (5 bases). V was cut by 4 bases and J by 0 bases, with 12 bases left in between. CDR1 is SGHTA and CDR2 is FQGNSA in the germline V gene. CDR3 length: 15 residues. The CDR3 loop is CASSSDSLSNYGYTF. The CDR3 DNA reads as TGTGCCAGCAGCTCCGACAGCTTGTCTAACTATGGCTACACCTTC.

The chain combines TRBV7-5 with TRBJ1-4; TRBD1 was called by the table and not checked on the DNA. TRBV7-5 is labeled a pseudogene. The CDR3 is 17 residues long. CDR3 in amino acids: CARSLGPGQGIDEKLFF. In DNA form, the CDR3 reads TGTGCCAGAAGCTTAGGACCAGGACAGGGGATAGATGAAAAACTGTTTTTT.

This chain uses TRBV19 with TRBJ1-1; 7 positions match TRBD1. With V trimmed by 9 bases and J by 5 bases, 12 bases remained unmatched. Germline values: CDR1 LNHDA, CDR2 SQIVND (reference sequence). CDR3 size: 14 residues. The CDR3 loop is CASQQGMGLTEAFF. CDR3 in DNA: TGTGCCAGCCAACAGGGGATGGGTTTGACTGAAGCTTTCTTT.

Regarding this clone: This specimen includes other DNA sequences encoding the same CDR3. The genes are TRBV19 and TRBJ1-3, with D possibly TRBD1 on 6 matching bases. The V gene's germline CDR1 is LNHDA and CDR2 SQIVND (reference sequence). The CDR3 is 15 amino acids. Trimming pared 4 bases from V and 4 bases from J, leaving 14 bases between. The CDR3 DNA sequence: TGTGCCAGTAGTAAAACACCGGACAGCGGAAACACCATATATTTT. Protein: CASSKTPDSGNTIYF.

This CDR3 reads CASSPQQGPVFHEQYF. The CDR3 DNA follows: TGCGCCAGCAGCCCTCAACAGGGTCCCGTTTTTCACGAGCAGTACTTC. The rearrangement uses TRBV5-1 and TRBJ2-7; TRBD1 might be the D (6 bases). CDR1 is SGHRS, CDR2 YFSETQ, per germline. Trimming took 4 bases from V and 5 from J, leaving 22 bases between them. The CDR3 runs 16 residues.

This clone was seen only once. The chain joins TRBV5-6 to TRBJ1-4; D gene uncertain. The CDR3 covers 14 residues. Germline V CDR1 and CDR2: SGHDT, YYEEEE. Trimming took 0 bases from V and 4 from J, leaving 7 bases between them. The CDR3 region has the DNA TGTGCCAGCAGCTTGGATAGGTTTAATGAAAAACTGTTTTTT. Protein sequence: CASSLDRFNEKLFF.